This TCR beta chain was captured in a study of T cells in localized non-small cell lung cancer. Assay used: immunoSEQ multiplex PCR; TCRdb lists only in-frame clones, some missing. The profile shows approximately 5,900 clones, approximately 20% of them singletons. Germline-derived CDR1 and CDR2 are SGHRS and YFSETQ. This CDR3 is 16 amino acids long. Trimming took off 1 base at V and 3 bases at J, with 16 bases between the two ends. The receptor was derived from a female donor over 55 with stage I lung adenocarcinoma. Here the sequenced sample was lung tumor tissue, taken before any cancer treatment. The rearrangement joins TRBV5-1 to TRBJ1-1; D uncertain. CDR3 in amino acids: CASSLSGSGRDTEAFF. The CDR3 bases are TGCGCCAGCAGCTTGTCGGGGTCTGGGCGCGACACTGAAGCTTTCTTT.